Listed here are 8 T cell receptor beta chains from one sample, sequenced in a study of tumor-infiltrating lymphocytes in primary liver carcinoma. From around 520 ng of total RNA, TCR beta-specific cDNA was reverse-transcribed using a constant-region primer. ARM-PCR was slightly modified, and three nested multiplex PCR rounds with it gave rise to the TCR beta libraries. The first two PCR rounds used TRBV1-TRBV30 forward primers with a C-beta reverse primer, 10 to 11 cycles each. TCRdb ran MiXCR on the multiplex PCR reads and lists one entry per CDR3 protein. Of 37,000 or so distinct CDR3 sequences listed, roughly 80% were seen once; the top ten hold more than 35%. It was from 20-30 mg of unsorted bulk tissue that RNA and DNA were co-extracted. The source material was tumor-adjacent normal liver tissue. These TCRs come from a man aged 40-50 years with primary liver carcinoma and hepatitis B virus infection.

Points on this clonotype: At one boundary the junction diverges from the germline segment, which might be a read error. The rearrangement links TRBV6-1 to TRBJ1-1, with TRBD1 identical over 8 bases. The CDR3 sequence is 17 residues long. Germline assignment: CDR1 MNHNS and CDR2 SASEGT. The CDR3 is CVSSEGEGQGAITEAFF. DNA of the CDR3: TGTGTCAGCAGTGAAGGTGAGGGGCAGGGGGCTATCACTGAAGCTTTCTTT.

This clonotype is classed as medium-sized. The J gene is TRBJ2-5, the V gene TRBV6-2 or TRBV6-3, with TRBD2 matching over 12 bases. CDR3 length: 15 amino acids. The V segment lost 5 bases and the J segment 5 bases; nucleotides outside the gene matches: 6. Germline V gives CDR1 MNHEY, CDR2 SVGEGT. CDR3 DNA sequence: TGTGCCAGCAGTCCCCCGACTAGCGGGAGTGAGACCCAGTACTTC. It specifies CASSPPTSGSETQYF.

The table lists this clonotype with many counts. The chain combines TRBV7-2 with TRBJ2-7; a possible D gene is TRBD1 (5 bases). The CDR3 has 14 residues. With 1 base removed from V and 5 bases from J, the gap between germline ends came to 12 bases. The germline gives CDR1 SGHTA, CDR2 FQGNSA. The CDR3 DNA is TGTGCCAGCAGCTTAGGGTCGACAGCCGACGAGCAGTACTTC. It encodes CASSLGSTADEQYF. Using reference TRBV7-2 and TRBJ2-7 for the parts outside the CDR3, the full variable domain is GAGVSQSPSNKVTEKGKDVELRCDPISGHTALYWYRQSLGQGLEFLIYFQGNSAPDKSGLPSDRFSAERTGGSVSTLTIQRTQQEDSAVYLCASSLGSTADEQYFGPGTRLTVT.

With respect to this clonotype: This CDR3 fails to terminate in the conserved phenylalanine or tryptophan, so it likely reflects a read error. This sequence joins TRBV11-1 and TRBJ2-1; 11 nucleotides match TRBD2. The CDR3 length is 20 residues. Germline lookup yields CDR1 SGHAT and CDR2 FQDESV (reference sequence). This CDR3 reads CTSSIGKTSGASRFGNKQFL. CDR3 sequence (DNA): TGTACCAGCAGCATAGGAAAGACTAGCGGGGCCTCACGGTTCGGCAATAAGCAGTTCTTA.

A few counts support this clonotype. The chain uses TRBV29-1 and TRBJ1-1; the match to TRBD1 covers 7 bases. The germline CDR1 and CDR2 sequences are SQVTM and ANQGSEA. V dropped 7 bases and J dropped 9; count of bases not matched to a gene: 8. This CDR3 is 11 amino acids long. The DNA of the CDR3 is TGCAGCGGCTGTGGGACAGCTCAAGCTTTCTTT. Translating gives CSGCGTAQAFF.

This clonotype came up many times. V and J are TRBV19 and TRBJ2-7, with D unclear. Trimming shortened V by 4 bases and J by 3 bases, and 13 bases separated the two germline ends. Germline CDR1 is LNHDA and CDR2 is SQIVND (reference sequence). The CDR3 is 14 residues long. For the CDR3, the DNA is TGTGCCAGTAGTAAGCTGAGTCCGGGCTACGAGCAGTACTTC. It codes for CASSKLSPGYEQYF.

About this clonotype itself: This CDR3 fails to terminate in the conserved phenylalanine or tryptophan, so it likely reflects a read error. It is unclear where the CDR3 begins or ends on the DNA, so no DNA is shown, and the CDR3 is as TCRdb lists it. The chain couples TRBV7-8 to TRBJ2-7. Germline-derived CDR1 and CDR2 are SGHVS and FQNEAQ. Including both end residues, the CDR3 is 11 amino acids long. CDR3 region: CASSLSYEQHI.

On this clonotype itself: A junction boundary mismatches the germline segment, possibly from a read error. This chain connects TRBV5-6 to TRBJ1-5; D is uncertain. This CDR3 is 14 amino acids long. In germline, CDR1 is SGHDT, CDR2 YYEEEE. The CDR3 loop reads CVSSLGYDNQPQHF. The CDR3 nucleotides are TGTGTCAGCAGCTTGGGGTATGATAATCAGCCCCAACATTTT.